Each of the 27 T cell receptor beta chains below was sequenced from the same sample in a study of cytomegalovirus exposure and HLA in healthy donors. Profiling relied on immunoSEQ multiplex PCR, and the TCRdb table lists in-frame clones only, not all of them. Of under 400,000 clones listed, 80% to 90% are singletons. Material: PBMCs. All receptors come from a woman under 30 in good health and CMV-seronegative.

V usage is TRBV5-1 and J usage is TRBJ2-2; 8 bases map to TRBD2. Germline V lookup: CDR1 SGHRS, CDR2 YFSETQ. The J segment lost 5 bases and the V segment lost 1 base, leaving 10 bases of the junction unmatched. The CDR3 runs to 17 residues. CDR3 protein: CASSLSPSGGGTGELFF. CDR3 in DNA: TGCGCCAGCAGCTTGTCCCCCAGCGGGGGCGGGACCGGGGAGCTGTTTTTT.

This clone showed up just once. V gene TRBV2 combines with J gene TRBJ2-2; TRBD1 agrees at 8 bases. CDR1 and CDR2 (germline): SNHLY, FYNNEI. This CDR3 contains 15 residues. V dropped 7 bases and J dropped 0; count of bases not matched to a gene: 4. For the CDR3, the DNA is TGTGCCAGCAAAAGACAGGGGCCGAACACCGGGGAGCTGTTTTTT. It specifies CASKRQGPNTGELFF.

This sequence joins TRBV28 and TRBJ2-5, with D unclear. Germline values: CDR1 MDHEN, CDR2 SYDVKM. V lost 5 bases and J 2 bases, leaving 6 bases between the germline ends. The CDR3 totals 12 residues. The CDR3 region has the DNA TGTGCCAGCAGTCCTACTCAAGAGACCCAGTACTTC. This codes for CASSPTQETQYF.

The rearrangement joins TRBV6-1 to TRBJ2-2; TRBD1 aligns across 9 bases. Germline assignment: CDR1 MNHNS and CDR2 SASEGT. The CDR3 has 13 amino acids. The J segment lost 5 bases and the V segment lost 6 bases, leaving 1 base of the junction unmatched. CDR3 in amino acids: CASSGTGTGELFF. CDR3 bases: TGTGCCAGCAGCGGGACAGGGACCGGGGAGCTGTTTTTT.

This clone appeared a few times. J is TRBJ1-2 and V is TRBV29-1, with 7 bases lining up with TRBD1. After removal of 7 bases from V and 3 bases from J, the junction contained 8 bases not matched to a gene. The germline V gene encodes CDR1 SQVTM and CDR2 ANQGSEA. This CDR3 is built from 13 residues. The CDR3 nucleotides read TGCAGCGCTATCCTGACAGGGCACTATGGCTACACCTTC. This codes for CSAILTGHYGYTF.

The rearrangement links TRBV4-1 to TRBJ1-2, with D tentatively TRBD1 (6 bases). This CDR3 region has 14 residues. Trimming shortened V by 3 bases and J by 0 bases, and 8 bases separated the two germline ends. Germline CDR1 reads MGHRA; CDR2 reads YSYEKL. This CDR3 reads CASSQHRANYGYTF. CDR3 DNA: TGCGCCAGCAGCCAGCACAGGGCTAACTATGGCTACACCTTC.

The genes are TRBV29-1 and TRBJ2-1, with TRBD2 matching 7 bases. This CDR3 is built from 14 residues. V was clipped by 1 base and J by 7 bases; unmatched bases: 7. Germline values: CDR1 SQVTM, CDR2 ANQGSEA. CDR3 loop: CSVEGTSGFNEQFF. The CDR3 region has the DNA TGCAGCGTTGAAGGGACTAGTGGTTTTAATGAGCAGTTCTTC.

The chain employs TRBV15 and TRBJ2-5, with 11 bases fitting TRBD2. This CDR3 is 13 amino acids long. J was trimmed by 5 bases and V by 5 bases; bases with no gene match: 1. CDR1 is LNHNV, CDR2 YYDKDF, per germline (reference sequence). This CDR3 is CATSRTSGETQYF. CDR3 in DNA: TGTGCCACCAGCCGGACTAGCGGGGAGACCCAGTACTTC.

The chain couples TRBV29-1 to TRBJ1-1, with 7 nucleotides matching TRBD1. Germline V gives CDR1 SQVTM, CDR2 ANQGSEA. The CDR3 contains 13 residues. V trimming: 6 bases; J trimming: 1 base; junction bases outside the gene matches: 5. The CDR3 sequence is CSVSGGGNTEAFF. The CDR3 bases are TGCAGCGTCTCAGGGGGAGGGAACACTGAAGCTTTCTTT.

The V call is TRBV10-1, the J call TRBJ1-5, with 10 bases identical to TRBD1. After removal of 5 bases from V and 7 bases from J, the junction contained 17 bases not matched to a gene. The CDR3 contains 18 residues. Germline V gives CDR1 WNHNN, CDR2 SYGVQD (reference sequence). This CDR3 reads CASSSWRDRGGLEQPQHF. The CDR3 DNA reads TGCGCCAGCAGTTCATGGAGGGACAGGGGCGGGCTGGAGCAGCCCCAGCATTTT.

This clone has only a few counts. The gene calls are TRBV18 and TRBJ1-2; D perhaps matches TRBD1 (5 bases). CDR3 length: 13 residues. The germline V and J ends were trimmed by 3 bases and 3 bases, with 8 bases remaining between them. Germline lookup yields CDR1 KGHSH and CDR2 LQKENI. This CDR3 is CASSPDSYYGYTF. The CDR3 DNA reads TGTGCCAGCTCACCCGACAGCTACTATGGCTACACCTTC.

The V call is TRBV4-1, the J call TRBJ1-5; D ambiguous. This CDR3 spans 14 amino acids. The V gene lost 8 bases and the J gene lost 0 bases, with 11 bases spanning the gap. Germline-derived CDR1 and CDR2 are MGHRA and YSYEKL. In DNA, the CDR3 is TGCGCCAGCGCGGGCGTCGATAGCAATCAGCCCCAGCATTTT. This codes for CASAGVDSNQPQHF.

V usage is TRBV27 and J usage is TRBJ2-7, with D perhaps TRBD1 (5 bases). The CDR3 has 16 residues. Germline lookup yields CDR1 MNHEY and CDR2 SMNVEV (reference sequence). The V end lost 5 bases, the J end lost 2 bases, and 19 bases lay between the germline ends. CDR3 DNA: TGTGCCAGCAGTCCGATAAGGGGCGACCCTCCCTACGAGCAGTACTTC. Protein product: CASSPIRGDPPYEQYF.

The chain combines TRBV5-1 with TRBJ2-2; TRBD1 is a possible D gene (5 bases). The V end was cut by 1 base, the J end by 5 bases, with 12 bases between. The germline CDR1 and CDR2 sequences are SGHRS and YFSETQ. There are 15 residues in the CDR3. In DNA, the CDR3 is TGCGCCAGCAGCTTGTCCCCATCAGGGACCGGGGAGCTGTTTTTT. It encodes CASSLSPSGTGELFF.

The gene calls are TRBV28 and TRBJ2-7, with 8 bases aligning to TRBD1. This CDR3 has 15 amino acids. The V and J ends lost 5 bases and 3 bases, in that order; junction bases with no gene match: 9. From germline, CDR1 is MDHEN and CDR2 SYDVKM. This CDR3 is CASSPGGLGHYEQYF. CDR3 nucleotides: TGTGCCAGCAGTCCAGGGGGCCTGGGTCACTACGAGCAGTACTTC.

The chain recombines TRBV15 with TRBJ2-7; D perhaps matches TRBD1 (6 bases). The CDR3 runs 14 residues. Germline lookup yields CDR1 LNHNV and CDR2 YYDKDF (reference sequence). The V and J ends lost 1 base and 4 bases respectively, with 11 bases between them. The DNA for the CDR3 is TGTGCCACCAGCAGAGCAGGGGATGAGTACGAGCAGTACTTC. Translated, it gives CATSRAGDEYEQYF.

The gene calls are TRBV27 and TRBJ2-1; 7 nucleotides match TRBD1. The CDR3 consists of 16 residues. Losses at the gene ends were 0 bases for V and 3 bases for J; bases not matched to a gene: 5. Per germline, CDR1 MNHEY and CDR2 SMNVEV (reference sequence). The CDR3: CASSLSQGPHYNEQFF. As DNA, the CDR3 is TGTGCCAGCAGTTTATCACAGGGGCCCCACTACAATGAGCAGTTCTTC.

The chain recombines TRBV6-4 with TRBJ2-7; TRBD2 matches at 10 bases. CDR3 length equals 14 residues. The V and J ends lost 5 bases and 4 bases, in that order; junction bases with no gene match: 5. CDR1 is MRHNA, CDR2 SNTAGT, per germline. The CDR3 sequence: CASSRTSGLYEQYF. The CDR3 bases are TGTGCCAGCAGTAGGACTAGCGGACTGTACGAGCAGTACTTC.

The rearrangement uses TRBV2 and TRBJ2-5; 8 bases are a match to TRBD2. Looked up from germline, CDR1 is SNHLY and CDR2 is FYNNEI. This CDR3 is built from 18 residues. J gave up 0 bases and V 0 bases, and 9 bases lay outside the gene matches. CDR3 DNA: TGTGCCAGCAGTGAAGCGCCCGGGGGCGGGGGGTACCAAGAGACCCAGTACTTC. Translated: CASSEAPGGGGYQETQYF.

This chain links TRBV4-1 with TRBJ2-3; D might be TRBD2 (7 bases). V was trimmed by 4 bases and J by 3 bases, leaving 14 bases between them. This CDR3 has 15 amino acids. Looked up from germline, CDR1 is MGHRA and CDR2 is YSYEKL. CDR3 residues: CASSLSGGGTDTQYF. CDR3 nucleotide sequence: TGCGCCAGCAGCCTCTCGGGGGGCGGGACAGATACGCAGTATTTT.

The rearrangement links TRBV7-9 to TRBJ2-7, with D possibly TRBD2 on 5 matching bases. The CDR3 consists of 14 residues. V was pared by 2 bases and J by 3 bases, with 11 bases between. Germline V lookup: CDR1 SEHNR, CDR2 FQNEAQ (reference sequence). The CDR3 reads CASSLNTGSYEQYF. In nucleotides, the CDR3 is TGTGCCAGCAGCTTAAACACGGGAAGCTACGAGCAGTACTTC.

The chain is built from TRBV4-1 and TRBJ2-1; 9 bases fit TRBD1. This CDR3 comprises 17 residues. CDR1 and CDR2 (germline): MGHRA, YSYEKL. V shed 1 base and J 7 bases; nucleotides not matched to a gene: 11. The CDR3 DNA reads TGCGCCAGCAGCCAAGGGTGGACAGGGGAAAAAGGGAATGAGCAGTTCTTC. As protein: CASSQGWTGEKGNEQFF.

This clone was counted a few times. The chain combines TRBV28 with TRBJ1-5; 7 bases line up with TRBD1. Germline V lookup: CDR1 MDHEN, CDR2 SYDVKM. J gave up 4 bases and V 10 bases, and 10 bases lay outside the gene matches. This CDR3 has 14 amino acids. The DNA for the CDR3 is TGTGCCAACACTCCTACAGGGGCAAATCAGCCCCAGCATTTT. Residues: CANTPTGANQPQHF.

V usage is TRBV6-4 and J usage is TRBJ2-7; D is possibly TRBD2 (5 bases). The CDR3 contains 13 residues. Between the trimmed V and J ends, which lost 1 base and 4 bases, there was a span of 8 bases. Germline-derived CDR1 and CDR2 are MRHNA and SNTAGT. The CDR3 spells CASSDLPGYEQYF. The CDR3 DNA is TGTGCCAGCAGTGACTTGCCGGGGTACGAGCAGTACTTC.

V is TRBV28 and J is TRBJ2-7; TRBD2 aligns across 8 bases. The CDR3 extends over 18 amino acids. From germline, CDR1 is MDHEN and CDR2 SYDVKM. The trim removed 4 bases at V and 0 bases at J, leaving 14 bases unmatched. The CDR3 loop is CASSSPRLAPIYSYEQYF. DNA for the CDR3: TGTGCCAGCAGTTCCCCCAGACTAGCGCCAATCTACTCCTACGAGCAGTACTTC.

The CDR3 sequence: CASSQEVGARTEAFF. DNA for the CDR3: TGTGCCAGCAGCCAAGAGGTGGGGGCCAGGACTGAAGCTTTCTTT. The gene calls are TRBV4-2 and TRBJ1-1; TRBD1 might be the D (6 bases). From germline, CDR1 is LGHNA and CDR2 YNFKEQ. The CDR3 runs to 15 residues. V lost 0 bases, J lost 5 bases, and 13 bases lay in between.

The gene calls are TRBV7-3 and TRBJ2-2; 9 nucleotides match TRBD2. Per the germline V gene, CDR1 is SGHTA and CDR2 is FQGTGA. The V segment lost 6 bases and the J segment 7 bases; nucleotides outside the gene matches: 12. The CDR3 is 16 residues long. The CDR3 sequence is CASRDPGLAEGGELFF. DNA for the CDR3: TGTGCCAGCAGGGACCCGGGACTAGCTGAGGGCGGGGAGCTGTTTTTT.